Below are 25 T cell receptor beta chains sequenced from a single sample in a study of blood T cell repertoires in COVID-19. Sequenced by immunoSEQ multiplex PCR; TCRdb stores in-frame clones only, minus some. In the table there are about 280,000 clones, roughly 86% of which are singletons. The sequenced sample consisted of PBMCs or T cells enriched from blood (not recorded which). These receptors were collected from a woman in her 30s who had recovered from COVID-19.

This clone showed up just a few times. J is TRBJ1-1 and V is TRBV7-9; D gene unclear. This CDR3 is built from 12 residues. Trimming removed 6 bases at V and 1 base at J, with 6 bases between. Germline-derived CDR1 and CDR2 are SEHNR and FQNEAQ (reference sequence). The CDR3 reads CASRLQNTEAFF. The CDR3 coding sequence is TGTGCCAGCAGACTTCAGAACACTGAAGCTTTCTTT.

V is TRBV7-8 and J is TRBJ1-5; a weak D match, TRBD1 (5 bases). With 4 bases removed from V and 0 bases from J, the gap between germline ends came to 13 bases. CDR1 is SGHVS and CDR2 is FQNEAQ in the germline V gene. CDR3 size: 16 residues. The CDR3 bases are TGTGCCAGCAGCTCGGCCCCCAGGGTTAGCAATCAGCCCCAGCATTTT. Amino acids: CASSSAPRVSNQPQHF.

The chain combines TRBV28 with TRBJ1-1; D call uncertain. The CDR3 spans 12 residues. Germline V gives CDR1 MDHEN, CDR2 SYDVKM. Trimming pared 4 bases from V and 5 bases from J, leaving 8 bases between. The CDR3 spells CASSSSSTEAFF. CDR3 sequence (DNA): TGTGCCAGCAGTTCGAGCTCTACTGAAGCTTTCTTT.

The V call is TRBV15, the J call TRBJ2-1; D unresolved. Trimming stripped 0 bases from V and 5 bases from J, with 29 bases between. Germline CDR1 is LNHNV and CDR2 is YYDKDF (reference sequence). The CDR3 length is 21 residues. The CDR3 nucleotides read TGTGCCACCAGCAGAGATTTACCAACCGGCGATAGCCGGAACCCCCACAATGAGCAGTTCTTC. It codes for CATSRDLPTGDSRNPHNEQFF.

The genes are TRBV18 and TRBJ1-2; possible D gene TRBD1, 6 bases. Between the trimmed V and J ends, which lost 4 bases and 0 bases, there was a span of 12 bases. The CDR3 sequence is 15 residues long. Looked up from germline, CDR1 is KGHSH and CDR2 is LQKENI. This chain's CDR3 is CASSQPRGANYGYTF. The CDR3 nucleotides read TGTGCCAGCTCACAACCCAGGGGAGCTAACTATGGCTACACCTTC.

The J gene is TRBJ2-5, the V gene TRBV4-1; 16 bases agree with TRBD2. This CDR3 is built from 18 residues. CDR1 MGHRA and CDR2 YSYEKL come from the germline V gene. J lost 4 bases, V lost 4 bases, and 9 bases had no gene match. The CDR3 loop is CASSLTGTSGGAGETQYF. The CDR3 nucleotides read TGCGCCAGCAGCCTTACCGGGACTAGCGGGGGGGCTGGAGAGACCCAGTACTTC.

The CDR3 DNA follows: TGTGCCAGCAGCCCAACAGGGGGCTATGGCTACACCTTC. Its protein product is CASSPTGGYGYTF. The V call is TRBV5-6, the J call TRBJ1-2; TRBD1 aligns across 8 bases. The J segment lost 4 bases and the V segment lost 4 bases, leaving 3 bases of the junction unmatched. Germline CDR1 is SGHDT and CDR2 is YYEEEE. The CDR3 totals 13 residues.

This chain uses TRBV15 with TRBJ2-7, with D unclear. Trimming pared 1 base from V and 2 bases from J, leaving 9 bases between. This CDR3 contains 14 residues. Germline loops: CDR1 LNHNV, CDR2 YYDKDF (reference sequence). The CDR3 bases are TGTGCCACCAGCAGAGCGCAAGAGGCCTACGAGCAGTACTTC. Its translation: CATSRAQEAYEQYF. Variable domain in full (rest from reference TRBV15 and TRBJ2-7): DAMVIQNPRYQVTQFGKPVTLSCSQTLNHNVMYWYQQKSSQAPKLLFHYYDKDFNNEADTPDNFQSRRPNTSFCFLDIRSPGLGDTAMYLCATSRAQEAYEQYFGPGTRLTVT.

The V call is TRBV6-5, the J call TRBJ2-5; 12 nucleotides align to TRBD2. Losses at the gene ends were 0 bases for V and 9 bases for J; bases not matched to a gene: 5. Germline V CDR1 and CDR2: MNHEY, SVGAGI. This CDR3 spans 15 amino acids. Written as DNA, the CDR3 is TGTGCCAGCAGTTACTCTCTAGCGGGGGGGCGGGCCCAGTACTTC. This codes for CASSYSLAGGRAQYF.

The chain employs TRBV7-9 and TRBJ2-7; D unclear. Trimming left V 4 bases short and J 4 bases short, with 17 bases between. CDR1 SEHNR and CDR2 FQNEAQ come from the germline V gene (reference sequence). There are 15 residues in the CDR3. CDR3 in DNA: TGTGCCAGCAGCTCACCCCTGCTCCGCGGTTACGAGCAGTACTTC. It yields the protein CASSSPLLRGYEQYF.

This rearrangement joins TRBV30 to TRBJ1-2; TRBD1 is a possible D gene (5 bases). This CDR3 spans 12 amino acids. V was shortened by 1 base and J by 5 bases, with 8 bases between the two germline ends. Per germline, CDR1 GTSNPN and CDR2 SVGIG (reference sequence). The CDR3 DNA reads TGTGCCTGGAGTGCCGGGGGGTATGGCTACACCTTC. It codes for CAWSAGGYGYTF.

The chain employs TRBV30 and TRBJ2-7; 7 nucleotides agree with TRBD1. This CDR3 has 11 amino acids. Germline CDR1 and CDR2: GTSNPN and SVGIG (reference sequence). CDR3 bases: TGTGCTTGCACGACAGGGTACGAGCAGTACTTC. Translating it yields CACTTGYEQYF.

CDR3 amino acids: CASSMGQGNYGYTF. CDR3 bases: TGTGCCAGTAGTATGGGACAGGGGAACTATGGCTACACCTTC. The chain carries TRBV19 and TRBJ1-2; 10 bases match TRBD1. The trim removed 3 bases at V and 2 bases at J, leaving 0 bases unmatched. Germline-derived CDR1 and CDR2 are LNHDA and SQIVND (reference sequence). The CDR3 is 14 residues long.

This sequence joins TRBV7-9 and TRBJ2-7; 9 nucleotides agree with TRBD1. There are 16 residues in the CDR3. V was pared by 5 bases and J by 5 bases, with 13 bases of the junction left unmatched. Germline V gene sequence: CDR1 SEHNR, CDR2 FQNEAQ (reference sequence). The CDR3 nucleotides read TGTGCCAGCAGCCCCACCCATGGACAGGGGAAGGACGAGCAGTACTTC. Translating it yields CASSPTHGQGKDEQYF.

This chain uses TRBV4-3 with TRBJ2-1, with 10 nucleotides matching TRBD2. The CDR3 loop spans 16 amino acids. After removal of 4 bases from V and 8 bases from J, the junction contained 11 bases not matched to a gene. Germline loops: CDR1 LGHNA, CDR2 YSLEER. The CDR3 DNA reads as TGCGCCAGCAGCCCAGAGCGGGGGGGCCTTATATATGAGCAGTTCTTC. It yields the protein CASSPERGGLIYEQFF.

This rearrangement joins TRBV2 to TRBJ1-2; tentatively, D is TRBD1 (6 bases). Germline V gene lookup returns CDR1 SNHLY and CDR2 FYNNEI. This CDR3 is built from 13 residues. With 5 bases removed from V and 5 bases from J, the gap between germline ends came to 12 bases. The CDR3 sequence: CASSREDSYGYTF. DNA for the CDR3: TGTGCCAGCAGTCGCGAGGACAGTTATGGCTACACCTTC.

The chain couples TRBV19 to TRBJ1-6, with 9 nucleotides matching TRBD1. The V gene end was trimmed by 6 bases and the J gene end by 7 bases; junction bases not matched to a gene: 7. Germline CDR1 reads LNHDA; CDR2 reads SQIVND (reference sequence). The CDR3 loop spans 15 amino acids. CDR3 in amino acids: CASSPGTGRNSPLHF. CDR3 coding DNA: TGTGCCAGTAGCCCCGGGACAGGGAGAAATTCACCCCTCCACTTT.

J is TRBJ1-2 and V is TRBV9; 8 nucleotides match TRBD1. This CDR3 is built from 17 residues. Germline loops: CDR1 SGDLS, CDR2 YYNGEE. J gave up 2 bases and V 0 bases, and 9 bases lay outside the gene matches. The CDR3 here is CASSVGQGRVGNYGYTF. The CDR3, as DNA: TGTGCCAGCAGCGTAGGACAGGGGAGAGTGGGGAACTATGGCTACACCTTC.

CDR3 in amino acids: CASSRTPGYGTEAFF. CDR3 DNA sequence: TGTGCCAGCAGTCGAACCCCAGGGTATGGGACTGAAGCTTTCTTT. The chain recombines TRBV2 with TRBJ1-1; a weak D match, TRBD1 (5 bases). The germline V and J ends were trimmed by 5 bases and 5 bases, with 18 bases remaining between them. Germline CDR1 and CDR2: SNHLY and FYNNEI. The length of the CDR3 is 15 residues.

With respect to this clone: Other DNA variants within this sample encode the same CDR3. V and J are TRBV9 and TRBJ1-2; TRBD1 agrees at 7 bases. This CDR3 has 14 amino acids. The germline gives CDR1 SGDLS, CDR2 YYNGEE. Trimming at V came to 0 bases and at J to 1 base, leaving 0 bases not matched to a gene. The CDR3 here is CASSVGQGNYGYTF. The CDR3 nucleotides are TGTGCCAGCAGCGTAGGACAGGGTAACTATGGCTACACCTTC.

The J gene is TRBJ2-2, the V gene TRBV7-3, with TRBD2 matching over 11 bases. After removal of 5 bases from V and 1 base from J, the junction contained 6 bases not matched to a gene. This CDR3 is 17 amino acids long. Per germline, CDR1 SGHTA and CDR2 FQGTGA. The CDR3 DNA sequence: TGTGCCAGCAGCCCGCTAGCGGGAGGCCGGAACACCGGGGAGCTGTTTTTT. Its protein is CASSPLAGGRNTGELFF.

This clone was seen once. The rearrangement uses TRBV1 and TRBJ1-1; no DNA check was done on the table's D call, TRBD1. TRBV1 is classified as a pseudogene. This CDR3 has 15 residues. CDR3 nucleotides: TGCACCAGTCGGGGACAGGGGGCCCGGGACACTGAAGCTTTCTTT. Translating it yields CTSRGQGARDTEAFF.

The chain is built from TRBV5-4 and TRBJ2-3, with D hard to call. Germline CDR1 SGHNT, CDR2 YYREEE (reference sequence). V was clipped by 3 bases and J by 6 bases, with 8 bases between them. This CDR3 spans 12 amino acids. In DNA, the CDR3 is TGTGCCAGCAGCTCACTCGCTGATACGCAGTATTTT. It is translated as CASSSLADTQYF.

The chain combines TRBV27 with TRBJ1-5, with 7 bases that match TRBD1. V lost 3 bases to trimming and J lost 2 bases; unmatched junction nucleotides: 4. Germline V gives CDR1 MNHEY, CDR2 SMNVEV (reference sequence). The CDR3 has 15 amino acids. In DNA form, the CDR3 reads TGTGCCAGCAGTTTCAGGGGGTATGGCAATCAGCCCCAGCATTTT. Translated, it gives CASSFRGYGNQPQHF.

This chain connects TRBV30 to TRBJ2-7; D may be TRBD1 (8 bases). The CDR3 is 12 amino acids. V was shortened by 7 bases and J by 3 bases, with 13 bases between the two germline ends. CDR1 and CDR2 (germline): GTSNPN, SVGIG (reference sequence). The CDR3 nucleotides read TGTGCCTCAAACAGGGGGGGCTACGAGCAGTACTTC. It specifies CASNRGGYEQYF.